This TCR beta chain was retrieved from a study of T cell responses to AZD1222 COVID-19 vaccine. Points from the study as a whole: Rises in breadth and depth of Spike-specific TCRs came after two AZD1222 doses.

Assay used: immunoSEQ multiplex PCR; TCRdb lists only in-frame clones, some missing. The sample holds some 130,000 clones, approximately 84% seen once. V gave up 4 bases and J gave up 2 bases; unmatched junction bases: 10. Germline V gene lookup returns CDR1 MNHEY and CDR2 SMNVEV (reference sequence). This CDR3 comprises 17 residues. In regard to this clone: Its target is unknown.

The J gene is TRBJ2-7, the V gene TRBV27; 11 nucleotides line up with TRBD1. The origin of this receptor is an adult in good health. This specimen was peripheral blood, taken on day 0 of AZD1222 vaccination. The CDR3 reads CASSSPQGQGGAYEQYF. As DNA, the CDR3 is TGTGCCAGCAGTTCCCCTCAGGGACAGGGGGGGGCCTACGAGCAGTACTTC.